The text below deals with one TCR beta chain. Produced via immunoSEQ multiplex PCR; TCRdb's table is partial and in-frame only. Of about 170,000 clones in the sample, around 87% were seen once. These data are taken from a study of blood T cell repertoires in COVID-19. This CDR3 comprises 15 residues. The V gene's germline CDR1 is SEHNR and CDR2 FQNEAQ (reference sequence). J was trimmed by 7 bases and V by 5 bases; bases with no gene match: 5. The chain is built from TRBV7-9 and TRBJ2-1, with 13 bases that match TRBD2. The sequenced sample consisted of peripheral blood. The source is an elderly woman with COVID-19, enrolled during active disease. The CDR3 nucleotides read TGTGCCAGCAGCCCGCCGGGACTAGCGGGAAATGAGCAGTTCTTC. This sequence encodes CASSPPGLAGNEQFF.